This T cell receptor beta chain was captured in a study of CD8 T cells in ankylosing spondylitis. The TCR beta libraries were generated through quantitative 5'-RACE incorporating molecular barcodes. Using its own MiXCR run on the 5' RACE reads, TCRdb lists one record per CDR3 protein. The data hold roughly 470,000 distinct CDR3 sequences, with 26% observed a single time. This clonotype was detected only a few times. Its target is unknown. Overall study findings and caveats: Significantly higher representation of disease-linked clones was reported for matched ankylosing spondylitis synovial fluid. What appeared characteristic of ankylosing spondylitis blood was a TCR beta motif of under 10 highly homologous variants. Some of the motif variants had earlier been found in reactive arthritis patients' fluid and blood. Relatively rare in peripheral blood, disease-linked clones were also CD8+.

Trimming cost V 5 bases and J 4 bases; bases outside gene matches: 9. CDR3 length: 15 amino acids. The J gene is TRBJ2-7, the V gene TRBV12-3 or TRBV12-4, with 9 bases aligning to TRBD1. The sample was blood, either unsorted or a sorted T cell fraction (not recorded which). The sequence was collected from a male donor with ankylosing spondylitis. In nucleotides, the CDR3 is TGTGCCAGCAGTCCTCCGGGACAGGGAGTTTACGAGCAGTACGTC. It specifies CASSPPGQGVYEQYV.